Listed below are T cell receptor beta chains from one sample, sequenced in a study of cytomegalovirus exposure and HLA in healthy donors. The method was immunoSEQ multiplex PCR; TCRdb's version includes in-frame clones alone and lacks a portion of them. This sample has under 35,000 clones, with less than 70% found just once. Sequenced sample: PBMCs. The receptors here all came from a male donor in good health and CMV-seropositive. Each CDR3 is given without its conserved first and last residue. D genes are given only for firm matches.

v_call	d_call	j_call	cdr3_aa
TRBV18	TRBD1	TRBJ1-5	ASSQQGDQPQH
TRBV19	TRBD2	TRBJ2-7	ASSITAGVGEQY
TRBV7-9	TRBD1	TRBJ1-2	ASSWGTVNYGYT
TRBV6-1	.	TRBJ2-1	ASSEANYNEQF
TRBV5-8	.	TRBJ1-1	ASSLVGHLNTEAF
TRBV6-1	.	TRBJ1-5	ASSEDGLLNQPQH
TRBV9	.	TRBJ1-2	ASSASSETNYGYT
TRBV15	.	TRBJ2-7	ATSSRGTGEQY
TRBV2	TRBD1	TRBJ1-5	ASSYTGGPNQPQH
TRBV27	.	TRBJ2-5	ASSLQGPQETQY
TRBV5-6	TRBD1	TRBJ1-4	ASSLGQGSWKLF
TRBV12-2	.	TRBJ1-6	ASRLGTGGDNSPLH
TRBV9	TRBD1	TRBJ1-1	ASSVGPDRDRTEAF
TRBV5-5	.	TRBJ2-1	ASSLVVSGYNEQF
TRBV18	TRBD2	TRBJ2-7	ASSSGTTYEQY
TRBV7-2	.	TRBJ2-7	ASSLFKGGSSYEQY
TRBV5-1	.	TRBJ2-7	ASSLDFYEQY
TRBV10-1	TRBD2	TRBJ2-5	ASSVAGGFLETQY